These 5 T cell receptor beta chains were all obtained from the same sample, sequenced in a study of siplizumab effects on memory and regulatory T cells. Profiled with immunoSEQ multiplex PCR; TCRdb holds only in-frame clones, not every one. The data hold 70,000 to 95,000 clones, with 75% to 90% observed a single time. The sequenced material came from CD4+ T cells sorted from blood. Receptors originate from a human donor in good health.

The genes are TRBV5-1 and TRBJ2-7; 7 positions match TRBD2. This CDR3 contains 15 residues. With 4 bases clipped from V and 7 bases from J, the junction kept 14 bases outside the gene matches. Germline CDR1 and CDR2: SGHRS and YFSETQ. For the CDR3, the DNA is TGCGCCAGCAGCCAAAGCGGGACTCTCGGAGGGGAGCAGTACTTC. Translated, it gives CASSQSGTLGGEQYF. Full variable domain (missing parts from reference TRBV5-1 and TRBJ2-7): KAGVTQTPRYLIKTRGQQVTLSCSPISGHRSVSWYQQTPGQGLQFLFEYFSETQRNKGNFPGRFSGRQFSNSRSEMNVSTLELGDSALYLCASSQSGTLGGEQYFGPGTRLTVT.

V and J are TRBV5-1 and TRBJ2-2, with 7 bases fitting TRBD1. From germline, CDR1 is SGHRS and CDR2 YFSETQ. This CDR3 has 15 amino acids. V shed 4 bases, J shed 1 base, and the junction held 4 bases outside the gene matches. Here the CDR3 reads CASSPGQLNTGELFF. CDR3 DNA sequence: TGCGCCAGCAGCCCGGGACAGTTGAACACCGGGGAGCTGTTTTTT.

This clone was counted a single time. The chain combines TRBV6-4 with TRBJ1-5, with D uncertain. V shed 3 bases and J shed 2 bases, with 11 bases lying between them. There are 15 residues in the CDR3. CDR1 is MRHNA and CDR2 is SNTAGT in the germline V gene. The CDR3 sequence: CASSEAAGGNQPQHF. CDR3 DNA: TGTGCCAGCAGTGAAGCGGCGGGTGGCAATCAGCCCCAGCATTTT.

The chain joins TRBV9 to TRBJ2-7; a possible D gene is TRBD1 (7 bases). Trimming shortened V by 0 bases and J by 3 bases, and 19 bases separated the two germline ends. CDR3 length: 17 residues. The germline CDR1 and CDR2 sequences are SGDLS and YYNGEE. The CDR3 is CASSVGMTGTGGYEQYF. The CDR3 DNA follows: TGTGCCAGCAGCGTAGGTATGACAGGGACTGGGGGCTACGAGCAGTACTTC.

This chain uses TRBV12-5 with TRBJ2-1; TRBD1 aligns across 10 bases. The length of the CDR3 is 15 residues. Germline V CDR1 and CDR2: LGHNT, FRNRAP. Trimming removed 4 bases from V and 1 base from J; junction bases left unmatched: 1. The CDR3 region is CASGSGQGSYNEQFF. CDR3 DNA: TGTGCTAGTGGTTCGGGACAGGGGTCCTACAATGAGCAGTTCTTC. Complete variable domain (other parts from reference TRBV12-5 and TRBJ2-1): DARVTQTPRHKVTEMGQEVTMRCQPILGHNTVFWYRQTMMQGLELLAYFRNRAPLDDSGMPKDRFSAEMPDATLATLKIQPSEPRDSAVYFCASGSGQGSYNEQFFGPGTRLTVL.